Shown below are 3 T cell receptor gamma chains from a single sample sequenced in a study of gamma delta lymphoproliferative disorders and STAT genes. TCRdb fed the multiplex PCR reads to CATT. Of some 660 gamma-chain clones detected, approximately 16% appear once; the ten largest clones hold around 40%. The receptor sequences were amplified from genomic DNA of peripheral blood mononuclear cells. Sample: blood. Every receptor here comes from a human donor in good health.

This clone is medium-sized by share. The genes are TRGV3 and TRGJ1 or TRGJ2. TCRdb lists no J gene, so it was determined here by aligning the DNA to germline. The CDR3 has 16 amino acids. Per germline, CDR1 VTNTFY and CDR2 YDVSTARD (reference sequence). The V and J ends lost 0 bases and 3 bases, in that order; junction bases with no gene match: 11. The CDR3 spells CATWDRPFVFYYKKLF. The CDR3 bases are TGTGCCACCTGGGACAGGCCGTTCGTGTTTTATTATAAGAAACTCTTT.

A note on this clone: Because the CDR3's place on the DNA is in doubt, the DNA is left out and the CDR3 is given as listed by TCRdb. The V gene reported is TRGV8; the J gene is uncalled. Germline CDR1 and CDR2: VENAVY and YDSYNSRV. The CDR3 is 15 amino acids in total, end residues counted. The CDR3 loop reads CATWEGNSLAVEQHF.

This clone is labeled as large. There is no J gene call, but TRGV8 is given as the V gene. Germline assignment: CDR1 VENAVY and CDR2 YDSYNSRV. The CDR3 length is 10 residues. As DNA, the CDR3 is TGTGCCACCTGGGATAGGGGGATCCTCTTT. Translation gives CATWDRGILF.